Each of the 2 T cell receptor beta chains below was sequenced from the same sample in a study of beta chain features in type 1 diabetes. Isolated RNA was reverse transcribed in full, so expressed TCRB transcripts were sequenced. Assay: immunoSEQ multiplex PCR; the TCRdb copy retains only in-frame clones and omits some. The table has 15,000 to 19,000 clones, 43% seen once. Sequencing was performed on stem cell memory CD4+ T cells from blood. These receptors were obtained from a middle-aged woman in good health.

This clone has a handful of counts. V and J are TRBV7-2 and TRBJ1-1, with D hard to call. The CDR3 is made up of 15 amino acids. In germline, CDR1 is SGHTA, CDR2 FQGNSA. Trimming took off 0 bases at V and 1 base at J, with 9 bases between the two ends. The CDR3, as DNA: TGTGCCAGCAGCTTAGCGCCGAGTAGGAACACTGAAGCTTTCTTT. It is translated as CASSLAPSRNTEAFF.

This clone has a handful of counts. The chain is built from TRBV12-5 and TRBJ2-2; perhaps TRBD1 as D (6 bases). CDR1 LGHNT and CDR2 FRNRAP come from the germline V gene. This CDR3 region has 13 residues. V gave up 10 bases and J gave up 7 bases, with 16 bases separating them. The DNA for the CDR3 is TGTGCTAATAATCTCAGGGGCGGCGGGGAGCTGTTTTTT. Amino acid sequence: CANNLRGGGELFF.